The 24 T cell receptor beta chains given below trace back to one sample, sequenced in a study of T cells in Graves' hyperthyroidism and ophthalmopathy. Template material for amplifying TCR beta CDR3 regions consisted of RNA transcripts. When the TCR CDR3 underwent first-round RT-PCR, the HTBI primer set was used. TCRdb passed the multiplex PCR reads through MiXCR, listing each CDR3 protein once. Among 130,000 or so distinct CDR3 sequences, around 20% were seen once, and the ten largest hold about 70%. The specimen sequenced was blood. These receptor sequences come from a woman aged 45-59 years with Graves' hyperthyroidism that later progressed to Graves' ophthalmopathy.

The chain employs TRBV5-1 and TRBJ1-2; 8 nucleotides align to TRBD1. Germline V lookup: CDR1 SGHRS, CDR2 YFSETQ. V lost 1 base, J lost 6 bases, and 8 bases stayed unmatched. The CDR3 length is 15 residues. The CDR3 DNA sequence: TGCGCCAGCAGCTTGTGGACAGGGAATGCGGATGGCTACACCTTC. This encodes CASSLWTGNADGYTF. The variable domain in full, with the rest retrieved from reference TRBV5-1 and TRBJ1-2, is KAGVTQTPRYLIKTRGQQVTLSCSPISGHRSVSWYQQTPGQGLQFLFEYFSETQRNKGNFPGRFSGRQFSNSRSEMNVSTLELGDSALYLCASSLWTGNADGYTFGSGTRLTVV.

In regard to this clonotype: Just one base apart from a much larger clone, this may be a read error. V gene TRBV20-1 combines with J gene TRBJ2-7; tentative D call: TRBD2 (5 bases). V was shortened by 6 bases and J by 1 base, with 16 bases between the two germline ends. In germline, CDR1 is DFQATT, CDR2 SNEGSKA (reference sequence). The CDR3 extends over 14 amino acids. The CDR3 loop reads CSALRRLESYEQYF. The CDR3 DNA reads TGCAGTGCCCTAAGGAGGTTGGAGTCCTACGAGCAGTACTTC.

This clonotype was picked up many times. The chain couples TRBV20-1 to TRBJ2-7; 8 bases agree with TRBD1. The J segment lost 4 bases and the V segment lost 1 base, leaving 9 bases of the junction unmatched. Germline V gene sequence: CDR1 DFQATT, CDR2 SNEGSKA (reference sequence). The CDR3 is made up of 15 amino acids. In DNA, the CDR3 is TGCAGTGCTAGAGGCCGGAGGGACAGGACGTACGAGCAGTACTTC. This gives the protein CSARGRRDRTYEQYF.

This clonotype was found many times. The gene calls are TRBV7-9 and TRBJ1-6; 9 bases align to TRBD1. The germline V gene has CDR1 SEHNR and CDR2 FQNEAQ (reference sequence). The CDR3 runs to 15 residues. V lost 5 bases to trimming and J lost 9 bases; unmatched junction nucleotides: 8. The CDR3 DNA reads as TGTGCCAGCAGCCCTACGGGACAGGGAATTTCACCCCTCCACTTT. Its translation is CASSPTGQGISPLHF.

This clonotype was detected only a few times. A read error is possible here, since a much larger clone lies one base away. The chain recombines TRBV11-2 with TRBJ2-1; 8 bases fit TRBD1. Germline assignment: CDR1 SGHAT and CDR2 FQNNGV. V was pared by 7 bases and J by 8 bases, with 10 bases of the junction left unmatched. CDR3 size: 14 residues. The CDR3, as DNA: TGTGCCAGCAACCCAGGGGGCACTTCCCATGAGCAGTTCTTC. Translating gives CASNPGGTSHEQFF.

To note about this clonotype: This may be a read error: a much more frequent sequence differs by one nucleotide. J is TRBJ2-2 and V is TRBV5-6, with a weak D call TRBD1 (5 bases). CDR3 length: 15 residues. Germline V CDR1 and CDR2: SGHDT, YYEEEE. As DNA, the CDR3 is TGTGCCAGCAGCTTGGGACACAGGAACGCCGGGGAGCTGTTTTTT. It encodes CASSLGHRNAGELFF.

There are a few counts of this clonotype. The rearrangement uses TRBV4-2 and TRBJ2-1, with 8 bases aligning to TRBD1. The V gene end was trimmed by 5 bases and the J gene end by 6 bases; junction bases not matched to a gene: 12. Germline CDR1 LGHNA, CDR2 YNFKEQ. The CDR3 has 16 residues. CDR3 amino acids: CASSIEAGQGRNEQFF. The CDR3 DNA sequence: TGTGCCAGCAGCATAGAGGCCGGACAGGGCCGCAATGAGCAGTTCTTC.

About this clonotype itself: An end of the junction differs from the germline gene, which may be a read error. The V and J genes are TRBV6-1 and TRBJ1-3; weak D call: TRBD1 (6 bases). The CDR3 length is 15 residues. In germline, CDR1 is MNHNS, CDR2 SASEGT. CDR3 residues: CASSGTRGVGSTIYF. CDR3 nucleotides: TGTGCCAGCAGTGGAACCAGGGGAGTTGGAAGCACCATATATTTT.

The rearrangement links TRBV12-3 or TRBV12-4 to TRBJ1-3; possible D gene TRBD1, 5 bases. The CDR3 consists of 12 residues. V was pared by 6 bases and J by 10 bases, with 13 bases between. The CDR3 reads CASRTRRGTIYF. As DNA, the CDR3 is TGTGCCAGCAGAACCCGGCGGGGGACCATATATTTT.

J is TRBJ1-1 and V is TRBV19; 11 nucleotides agree with TRBD1. Germline V gene data show CDR1 as LNHDA and CDR2 as SQIVND (reference sequence). The trim removed 6 bases at V and 1 base at J, leaving 13 bases unmatched. This CDR3 has 18 amino acids. Here the CDR3 DNA reads TGTGCCAGTAGAGCTTCCTCCCCGGGACAGGGGGGGAACACTGAAGCTTTCTTT. Translated, it gives CASRASSPGQGGNTEAFF. Variable domain in full (rest from reference TRBV19 and TRBJ1-1): DGGITQSPKYLFRKEGQNVTLSCEQNLNHDAMYWYRQDPGQGLRLIYYSQIVNDFQKGDIAEGYSVSREKKESFPLTVTSAQKNPTAFYLCASRASSPGQGGNTEAFFGQGTRLTVV.

The V call is TRBV11-2, the J call TRBJ2-7, with D tentatively TRBD1 or TRBD2 (6 bases each). CDR3 length equals 16 residues. The germline CDR1 and CDR2 sequences are SGHAT and FQNNGV. Trimming shortened V by 6 bases and J by 3 bases, and 21 bases separated the two germline ends. The CDR3 reads CASSTAGQNPNYEQYF. The CDR3 nucleotides read TGTGCCAGCAGTACCGCGGGACAAAACCCCAACTACGAGCAGTACTTC.

This clonotype appeared many times. The chain joins TRBV5-1 to TRBJ2-7, with D possibly TRBD2 on 5 matching bases. Germline V CDR1 and CDR2: SGHRS, YFSETQ. The CDR3 sequence is 13 residues long. V lost 7 bases and J 0 bases, leaving 11 bases between the germline ends. CDR3 nucleotide sequence: TGCGCCAGCTGTGCGGGCGACTCCTACGAGCAGTACTTC. This sequence encodes CASCAGDSYEQYF.

The chain couples TRBV3-1 to TRBJ2-3; 14 bases map to TRBD2. Germline CDR1 is LGHDT and CDR2 is YNNKEL (reference sequence). V trimming: 4 bases; J trimming: 6 bases; junction bases outside the gene matches: 3. The CDR3 has 15 residues. This CDR3 is CASSPGLAGGDTQYF. CDR3 sequence (DNA): TGTGCCAGCAGCCCAGGACTAGCGGGAGGTGATACGCAGTATTTT.

This clonotype was counted many times. The rearrangement uses TRBV7-6 and TRBJ2-1; 10 positions agree with TRBD1. Trimming cost V 5 bases and J 3 bases; bases outside gene matches: 4. The CDR3 consists of 15 residues. Looked up from germline, CDR1 is SGHVS and CDR2 is FNYEAQ. This CDR3 is CASSTRTGGYNEQFF. The DNA for the CDR3 is TGTGCCAGCAGCACCCGGACAGGGGGCTACAATGAGCAGTTCTTC.

V and J are TRBV11-2 and TRBJ1-3, with D perhaps matching TRBD1 (5 bases). The CDR3 contains 17 residues. V was pared by 2 bases and J by 0 bases, with 14 bases between. Per the germline V gene, CDR1 is SGHAT and CDR2 is FQNNGV. In DNA, the CDR3 is TGTGCCAGCAGCTTATACCCCTCAACAGGCTCTGGAAACACCATATATTTT. As protein: CASSLYPSTGSGNTIYF. The full variable domain, its missing parts supplied by reference TRBV11-2 and TRBJ1-3, is EAGVAQSPRYKIIEKRQSVAFWCNPISGHATLYWYQQILGQGPKLLIQFQNNGVVDDSQLPKDRFSAERLKGVDSTLKIQPAKLEDSAVYLCASSLYPSTGSGNTIYFGEGSWLTVV.

This clonotype was observed a handful of times. The chain has TRBV19 and TRBJ1-1, with TRBD1 identical over 9 bases. The CDR3 extends over 15 amino acids. The germline CDR1 and CDR2 sequences are LNHDA and SQIVND (reference sequence). J was trimmed by 5 bases and V by 2 bases; bases with no gene match: 6. The CDR3 DNA sequence: TGTGCCAGTAGTATACTACGGGACAGGGTGACTGAAGCTTTCTTT. Residues: CASSILRDRVTEAFF.

This clonotype was counted ten times or more. The J gene is TRBJ2-6, the V gene TRBV3-1; D ambiguous. From germline, CDR1 is LGHDT and CDR2 YNNKEL (reference sequence). This CDR3 region has 17 residues. Trimming left V 2 bases short and J 1 base short, with 12 bases between. The CDR3 sequence is CASSQRVIGSGANVLTF. Here the CDR3 DNA reads TGTGCCAGCAGCCAACGGGTTATCGGGTCTGGGGCCAACGTCCTGACTTTC.

This chain connects TRBV5-1 to TRBJ2-7, with TRBD2 matching 8 bases. Germline CDR1 is SGHRS and CDR2 is YFSETQ. The V segment lost 6 bases and the J segment 6 bases; nucleotides outside the gene matches: 5. This CDR3 is built from 12 residues. The CDR3 protein is CASTTLAGEQYF. The CDR3 DNA sequence: TGCGCCAGCACCACTCTAGCGGGCGAGCAGTACTTC.

This clonotype was recorded a few times. The V gene is TRBV7-2, the J gene TRBJ2-3; either TRBD1 or TRBD2 may fit D (5 bases each). The CDR3 has 15 residues. Per the germline V gene, CDR1 is SGHTA and CDR2 is FQGNSA. With 4 bases removed from V and 0 bases from J, the gap between germline ends came to 11 bases. CDR3 loop: CASSSGPVSTDTQYF. CDR3 DNA sequence: TGTGCCAGCAGCTCGGGACCCGTGAGCACAGATACGCAGTATTTT.

This clonotype showed up many times. The chain uses TRBV2 and TRBJ2-7; 7 bases align to TRBD2. Germline CDR1 is SNHLY and CDR2 is FYNNEI. The CDR3 is 14 residues long. V lost 5 bases, J lost 2 bases, and 6 bases stayed unmatched. The CDR3 protein is CASSPREIAYEQYF. DNA for the CDR3: TGTGCCAGCAGTCCGCGGGAGATTGCCTACGAGCAGTACTTC.

This clonotype was counted many times. A read error may account for a junction end that differs from germline. CDR3 in amino acids: CASSSGPGNAEAFF. CDR3 nucleotide sequence: TGTGCCAGCAGCTCCGGACCGGGGAACGCTGAAGCTTTCTTT. V gene TRBV11-2 combines with J gene TRBJ1-1; D unresolved. Germline CDR1 reads SGHAT; CDR2 reads FQNNGV. The CDR3 length is 14 residues.

This clonotype was seen at least ten times. The V call is TRBV11-2, the J call TRBJ2-3; D is ambiguous. CDR3 length: 14 amino acids. Germline V lookup: CDR1 SGHAT, CDR2 FQNNGV. The V end was cut by 5 bases, the J end by 3 bases, with 12 bases between. CDR3 DNA sequence: TGTGCCAGCAGCGCGAACAAGTTAACAGATACGCAGTATTTT. It codes for CASSANKLTDTQYF. Complete variable domain (other parts from reference TRBV11-2 and TRBJ2-3): EAGVAQSPRYKIIEKRQSVAFWCNPISGHATLYWYQQILGQGPKLLIQFQNNGVVDDSQLPKDRFSAERLKGVDSTLKIQPAKLEDSAVYLCASSANKLTDTQYFGPGTRLTVL.

This clonotype was counted only a few times. J is TRBJ2-7 and V is TRBV6-1; D remains unclear. Germline assignment: CDR1 MNHNS and CDR2 SASEGT. The CDR3 runs to 13 residues. Trimming cost V 3 bases and J 3 bases, with 9 bases left between them. In nucleotides, the CDR3 is TGTGCCAGCAGTGAGCCCAATTTCTACGAGCAGTACTTC. As protein: CASSEPNFYEQYF.

This clonotype occurred many times. The CDR3 nucleotides are TGTGCCAGCAGTTTAAGGGGGCCTAATTCACCCCTCCACTTT. Translation gives CASSLRGPNSPLHF. The chain has TRBV28 and TRBJ1-6; TRBD1 agrees at 7 bases. Unmatched junction bases numbered 1, after V lost 2 bases and J lost 6 bases. This CDR3 is 14 amino acids long. Looked up from germline, CDR1 is MDHEN and CDR2 is SYDVKM.